Following are 14 T cell receptor beta chains from one sample sequenced in a study of cytomegalovirus exposure and HLA in healthy donors. PCR employed 60 Vbeta and 13 Jbeta primers. Assay: immunoSEQ multiplex PCR; the TCRdb copy retains only in-frame clones and omits some. In the table there are around 120,000 clones, around a tenth of which are singletons. The sequenced sample consisted of PBMCs. Receptors were obtained from a young man in good health and CMV-seronegative.

This clone was seen a handful of times. This sequence joins TRBV18 and TRBJ1-2, with a tentative D call TRBD1 (5 bases). Trimming cost V 2 bases and J 2 bases, with 9 bases left between them. Germline CDR1 reads KGHSH; CDR2 reads LQKENI. This CDR3 is built from 14 residues. CDR3 nucleotide sequence: TGTGCCAGCTCACCAGGGGCACAGAACTATGGCTACACCTTC. Translation gives CASSPGAQNYGYTF. The variable domain in full, with the rest retrieved from reference TRBV18 and TRBJ1-2, is NAGVMQNPRHLVRRRGQEARLRCSPMKGHSHVYWYRQLPEEGLKFMVYLQKENIIDESGMPKERFSAEFPKEGPSILRIQQVVRGDSAAYFCASSPGAQNYGYTFGSGTRLTVV.

As to this clone: The CDR3 end shows no conserved phenylalanine or tryptophan, and so a read error is likely. CDR3 residues: CASGGLSTNYGYTL. In DNA form, the CDR3 reads TGTGCCAGCGGGGGACTGAGCACTAACTATGGCTACACCCTC. This rearrangement joins TRBV7-6 to TRBJ1-2; tentatively, D is TRBD1 (5 bases). Between the trimmed V and J ends, which lost 8 bases and 0 bases, there was a span of 13 bases. Germline V gives CDR1 SGHVS, CDR2 FNYEAQ. The CDR3 runs 14 residues.

This clone was picked up a small number of times. The CDR3 sequence: CASSSRRDRLGEQYF. In DNA, the CDR3 is TGCGCCAGCAGCTCCCGGCGGGACAGGTTAGGAGAGCAGTACTTC. The J gene is TRBJ2-7, the V gene TRBV5-1, with 8 bases matching TRBD1. The V segment lost 3 bases and the J segment 7 bases; nucleotides outside the gene matches: 12. Germline CDR1 and CDR2: SGHRS and YFSETQ. CDR3 size: 15 residues.

The CDR3 protein is CASSPRGQGTGDTEAFF. Here the CDR3 DNA reads TGTGCCAGCTCACCAAGAGGACAGGGAACGGGGGATACTGAAGCTTTCTTT. J is TRBJ1-1 and V is TRBV18; 8 bases fit TRBD1. This CDR3 has 17 amino acids. CDR1 KGHSH and CDR2 LQKENI come from the germline V gene. After removal of 2 bases from V and 5 bases from J, the junction contained 13 bases not matched to a gene.

The rearrangement joins TRBV6-5 to TRBJ2-5; possible D gene TRBD1, 6 bases. V lost 6 bases and J lost 2, with 13 bases in between. This CDR3 has 14 residues. Germline assignment: CDR1 MNHEY and CDR2 SVGAGI. CDR3 DNA: TGTGCCAGCAGGACGGGACACCGACAAGAGACCCAGTACTTC. This sequence encodes CASRTGHRQETQYF.

The J gene is TRBJ2-5, the V gene TRBV6-5, with TRBD2 as a possible D gene (5 bases). CDR1 is MNHEY and CDR2 is SVGAGI in the germline V gene. V dropped 5 bases and J dropped 4 bases, with 11 bases sitting between them. The CDR3 has 13 amino acids. The DNA of the CDR3 is TGTGCCAGCAGTCCCCGGGGTATAGAGACCCAGTACTTC. This translates into CASSPRGIETQYF.

The V gene is TRBV13, the J gene TRBJ2-5, with 13 bases that match TRBD2. In germline, CDR1 is PRHDT, CDR2 FYEKMQ (reference sequence). Germline trimming cut 10 bases from V and 5 bases from J; bases unmatched to any gene: 7. The CDR3 loop spans 14 amino acids. The DNA of the CDR3 is TGTGCCATTAGCGGACTAGCGGGAGTGGAGACCCAGTACTTC. Translating it yields CAISGLAGVETQYF.

This chain uses TRBV27 with TRBJ1-1; no clear D. The CDR3 extends over 12 amino acids. The germline V and J ends were trimmed by 11 bases and 4 bases, with 14 bases remaining between them. Germline loops: CDR1 MNHEY, CDR2 SMNVEV (reference sequence). The DNA for the CDR3 is TGTGCCCCCCATGAGGGCTTCACTGAAGCTTTCTTT. It is translated as CAPHEGFTEAFF.

This clone was seen more than once but under ten times. The chain couples TRBV5-5 to TRBJ2-7; a weak D match, TRBD1 (5 bases). CDR1 and CDR2 (germline): SGHKS, YYEKEE (reference sequence). The CDR3 is 14 residues long. V dropped 1 base and J dropped 3 bases, with 11 bases sitting between them. CDR3 nucleotides: TGTGCCAGCAGCTTGACGACCCAGGGCTACGAGCAGTACTTC. Its translation is CASSLTTQGYEQYF. The variable domain in full, completed from reference TRBV5-5 and TRBJ2-7, reads DAGVTQSPTHLIKTRGQQVTLRCSPISGHKSVSWYQQVLGQGPQFIFQYYEKEERGRGNFPDRFSARQFPNYSSELNVNALLLGDSALYLCASSLTTQGYEQYFGPGTRLTVT.

V gene TRBV10-1 combines with J gene TRBJ2-7; D is perhaps TRBD1 (5 bases). This CDR3 contains 15 residues. The V end lost 6 bases, the J end lost 5 bases, and 20 bases lay between the germline ends. Germline CDR1 reads WNHNN; CDR2 reads SYGVQD (reference sequence). The CDR3 loop reads CASSPGAGFGHEQYF. The CDR3 DNA reads as TGCGCCAGCAGCCCTGGGGCAGGGTTCGGGCACGAGCAGTACTTC.

V usage is TRBV5-1 and J usage is TRBJ1-6; TRBD1 might be the D (5 bases). The CDR3 runs to 15 residues. Deletions cut 2 bases from V and 13 bases from J, with 19 bases between. From germline, CDR1 is SGHRS and CDR2 YFSETQ. CDR3 residues: CASSFSPAGGYPLHF. CDR3 nucleotides: TGCGCCAGCAGCTTTTCCCCCGCGGGGGGTTACCCCCTCCACTTT.

The chain is built from TRBV6-1 and TRBJ2-1; no firm D call. V shed 10 bases and J shed 8 bases, with 18 bases lying between them. The CDR3 totals 13 residues. CDR1 is MNHNS and CDR2 is SASEGT in the germline V gene. The CDR3 loop is CATRIPGEDEQFF. CDR3 DNA sequence: TGTGCCACCAGGATCCCCGGTGAGGATGAGCAGTTCTTC.

The table lists this clone with a few counts. The chain is built from TRBV6-6 and TRBJ2-5; a weak D match, TRBD2 (5 bases). Trimming removed 9 bases from V and 2 bases from J, with 10 bases in between. CDR1 and CDR2 from the germline V gene are MNHNY and SVGAGI (reference sequence). There are 12 residues in the CDR3. In DNA, the CDR3 is TGTGCCAGTCGGGGATCTCAAGAGACCCAGTACTTC. As protein: CASRGSQETQYF.

This clone was counted between two and nine times. The chain uses TRBV4-3 and TRBJ2-3; TRBD1 matches 7 bases. This CDR3 comprises 15 residues. Germline V gene sequence: CDR1 LGHNA, CDR2 YSLEER. Trimming at V came to 3 bases and at J to 2 bases, leaving 5 bases not matched to a gene. The CDR3 loop reads CASSHRDSHTDTQYF. CDR3 in DNA: TGCGCCAGCAGCCACCGGGACAGCCACACAGATACGCAGTATTTT.